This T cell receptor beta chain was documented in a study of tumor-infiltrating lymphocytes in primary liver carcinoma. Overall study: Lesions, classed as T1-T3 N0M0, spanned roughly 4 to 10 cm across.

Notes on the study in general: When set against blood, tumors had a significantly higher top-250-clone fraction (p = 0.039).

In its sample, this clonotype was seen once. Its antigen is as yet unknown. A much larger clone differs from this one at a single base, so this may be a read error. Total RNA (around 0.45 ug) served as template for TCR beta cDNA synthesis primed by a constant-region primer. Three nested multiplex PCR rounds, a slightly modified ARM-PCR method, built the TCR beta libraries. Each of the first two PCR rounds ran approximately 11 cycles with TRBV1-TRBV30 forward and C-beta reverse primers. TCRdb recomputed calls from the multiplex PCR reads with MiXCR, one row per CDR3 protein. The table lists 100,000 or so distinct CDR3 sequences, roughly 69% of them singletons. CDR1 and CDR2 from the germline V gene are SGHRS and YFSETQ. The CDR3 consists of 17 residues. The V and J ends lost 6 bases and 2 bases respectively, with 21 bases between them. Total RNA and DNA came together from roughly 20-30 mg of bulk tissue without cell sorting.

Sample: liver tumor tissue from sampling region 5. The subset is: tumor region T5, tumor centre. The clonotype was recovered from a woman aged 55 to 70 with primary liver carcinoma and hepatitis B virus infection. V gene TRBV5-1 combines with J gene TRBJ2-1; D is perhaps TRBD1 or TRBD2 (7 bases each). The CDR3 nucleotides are TGCGCCAGCAACGATCAGCTGGGGGGGACAGCCTACAATGAGCAGTTCTTC. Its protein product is CASNDQLGGTAYNEQFF.